What follows describes a single T cell receptor beta chain. The sample originates from a study of T cell changes during pregnancy in multiple sclerosis. The data were produced by immunoSEQ multiplex PCR, yet TCRdb's version contains in-frame clones alone and is incomplete. The sample has approximately 30,000 clones; about nine tenths are singletons. The CDR3 is made up of 16 amino acids. Germline V gene sequence: CDR1 SGHRS, CDR2 YFSETQ. The V segment lost 4 bases and the J segment 10 bases; nucleotides outside the gene matches: 12. The receptor comes from a female donor in good health, enrolled as a control in a pregnancy study. This chain uses TRBV5-1 with TRBJ1-6; TRBD1 agrees at 9 bases. The sample here was CD4+ T cells from peripheral blood mononuclear cells, taken in the first trimester of pregnancy. The CDR3 nucleotides read TGCGCCAGCAGCACCGAACCGGGACAGGGATGGTCACCCCTCCACTTT. Residues: CASSTEPGQGWSPLHF.